Sequencing of this TCR beta chain was carried out in a study of blood T cell repertoires in COVID-19. Study overall: Samples of COVID-19 (acute and convalescent) were obtained from the United States, Italy and Spain. Nucleic acid was either cDNA or gDNA, and it came from T cells, B-cell-depleted T cells, or PBMCs.

There are 16 residues in the CDR3. Germline V CDR1 and CDR2: SGHVS, FNYEAQ. V lost 4 bases to trimming and J lost 7 bases, with 20 bases between them. This clone has a single count. Using immunoSEQ multiplex PCR, the repertoire was profiled, and TCRdb retains in-frame clones only, with some absent. Of roughly 100,000 clones listed, 90% to 95% were seen once; the top ten hold roughly 4%. The material sequenced was peripheral blood. The source of this sequence is a woman between 50 and 59 years old in a cohort sampled during active COVID-19. The chain joins TRBV7-6 to TRBJ1-5; D unresolved. CDR3 sequence: CASSSGGPESYQPQHF. CDR3 DNA: TGTGCCAGCAGCTCAGGTGGGCCAGAATCGTACCAGCCCCAGCATTTT. The full variable domain, in which reference TRBV7-6 and TRBJ1-5 provide the parts outside the CDR3, is GAGVSQSPRYKVTKRGQDVALRCDPISGHVSLYWYRQALGQGPEFLTYFNYEAQQDKSGLPNDRFSAERPEGSISTLTIQRTEQRDSAMYRCASSSGGPESYQPQHFGDGTRLSIL.